One and the same sample provided the 25 T cell receptor beta chains below, sequenced in a study of T cells expressing NK-cell markers. TCRdb re-analyzed the 5' RACE reads; it lists each CDR3 protein once, without DNA. The sample data list 120,000 to 150,000 distinct CDR3 sequences. The sample comprised blood T cells: a sorted CD56 or NKG2C T cell subset, CD4+ or CD8+ T cells, or bulk PBMC T cells (not recorded which). The source of these receptors is a man between 18 and 35 years old in good health.

The rearrangement joins TRBV30 to TRBJ2-1. Germline assignment: CDR1 GTSNPN and CDR2 SVGIG (reference sequence). The CDR3 has 13 amino acids. CDR3 amino acids: CAWSSDGNNEQFF.

The chain employs TRBV28 and TRBJ2-1; TCRdb designates TRBD2, a call that cannot be tested without DNA. CDR3 length equals 15 residues. CDR1 is MDHEN and CDR2 is SYDVKM in the germline V gene. CDR3 amino acids: CASSLWLAGGDEQFF.

The chain recombines TRBV7-6 with TRBJ1-1; the TCRdb D gene call, TRBD1, has no DNA to confirm it. CDR3 length: 16 amino acids. The germline V gene encodes CDR1 SGHVS and CDR2 FNYEAQ. The CDR3 reads CASSPSPQTGGIEAFF. The variable domain in full, with the rest retrieved from reference TRBV7-6 and TRBJ1-1, is GAGVSQSPRYKVTKRGQDVALRCDPISGHVSLYWYRQALGQGPEFLTYFNYEAQQDKSGLPNDRFSAERPEGSISTLTIQRTEQRDSAMYRCASSPSPQTGGIEAFFGQGTRLTVV.

CDR3 protein: CASSQAGAGTDTQYF. V and J are TRBV3-1 and TRBJ2-3; TCRdb names TRBD2, which stays unverified in the absence of DNA. CDR3 length: 15 amino acids. Germline lookup yields CDR1 LGHDT and CDR2 YNNKEL (reference sequence).

This chain uses TRBV9 with TRBJ2-7; TCRdb indicates TRBD1, and absent DNA this call remains unverified. Germline V lookup: CDR1 SGDLS, CDR2 YYNGEE. The CDR3 covers 14 residues. CDR3: CASSVGGQIDEQYF.

The chain carries TRBV19 and TRBJ2-5; TCRdb designates TRBD1, a call that cannot be tested without DNA. Germline V gene data show CDR1 as LNHDA and CDR2 as SQIVND (reference sequence). The CDR3 runs to 14 residues. CDR3 residues: CASSTGTAQETQYF.

CDR3 residues: CSARAYLYEQYF. The chain carries TRBV20-1 and TRBJ2-7. The CDR3 loop spans 12 amino acids. Germline V gene sequence: CDR1 DFQATT, CDR2 SNEGSKA (reference sequence).

J is TRBJ1-2 and V is TRBV6-5. The CDR3 has 15 amino acids. Germline V gene sequence: CDR1 MNHEY, CDR2 SVGAGI. The CDR3 sequence: CASSYSSRENYGYTF.

The CDR3 here is CASSWGTSGRAEFF. The chain links TRBV5-6 to TRBJ2-1; the D call of TRBD2 rests on TCRdb alone, since no DNA is present to check it. The length of the CDR3 is 14 residues. Germline-derived CDR1 and CDR2 are SGHDT and YYEEEE.

This sequence joins TRBV5-1 and TRBJ1-1. The CDR3 loop spans 16 amino acids. From germline, CDR1 is SGHRS and CDR2 YFSETQ. The CDR3: CASSSHPADINTEAFF.

The chain employs TRBV6-2 or TRBV6-3 and TRBJ2-5. CDR1 and CDR2 (germline): MNHEY, SVGEGT. CDR3 length: 12 residues. CDR3 region: CASSSSLETQYF.

The CDR3 sequence: CSVEWGQPYEQYF. The rearrangement uses TRBV29-1 and TRBJ2-7; TCRdb lists TRBD1, though no DNA is available to test this call. The CDR3 extends over 13 amino acids. Germline loops: CDR1 SQVTM, CDR2 ANQGSEA.

V usage is TRBV5-1 and J usage is TRBJ2-3; TCRdb picks TRBD1, but there is no DNA to check that call. This CDR3 is built from 16 residues. Germline values: CDR1 SGHRS, CDR2 YFSETQ. The CDR3 sequence is CASSLEQGDGSDTQYF. Together with reference TRBV5-1 and TRBJ2-3, the CDR3 gives the full variable domain: KAGVTQTPRYLIKTRGQQVTLSCSPISGHRSVSWYQQTPGQGLQFLFEYFSETQRNKGNFPGRFSGRQFSNSRSEMNVSTLELGDSALYLCASSLEQGDGSDTQYFGPGTRLTVL.

This chain uses TRBV7-9 with TRBJ1-1. The CDR3 is made up of 14 amino acids. The germline CDR1 and CDR2 sequences are SEHNR and FQNEAQ (reference sequence). This CDR3 is CASSSPSSRAQAFF.

V usage is TRBV7-9 and J usage is TRBJ1-2; TCRdb calls TRBD1, which cannot be checked without DNA. Germline V CDR1 and CDR2: SEHNR, FQNEAQ (reference sequence). CDR3 length equals 17 residues. The CDR3 loop is CASSLLGVPQTDYGYTF.

This sequence joins TRBV27 and TRBJ1-1. Looked up from germline, CDR1 is MNHEY and CDR2 is SMNVEV (reference sequence). This CDR3 has 13 residues. The CDR3 protein is CASSVGLHTEAFF.

The rearrangement joins TRBV2 to TRBJ2-7; TCRdb's D call, TRBD1, is unchecked because there is no DNA. The CDR3 spans 16 residues. Germline V CDR1 and CDR2: SNHLY, FYNNEI. The CDR3 reads CASSEIRSGKGNEQYF. The complete variable domain, with remaining parts taken from reference TRBV2 and TRBJ2-7, reads EPEVTQTPSHQVTQMGQEVILRCVPISNHLYFYWYRQILGQKVEFLVSFYNNEISEKSEIFDDQFSVERPDGSNFTLKIRSTKLEDSAMYFCASSEIRSGKGNEQYFGPGTRLTVT.

The V gene is TRBV19, the J gene TRBJ1-3. CDR1 and CDR2 from the germline V gene are LNHDA and SQIVND (reference sequence). The CDR3 totals 15 residues. The chain's CDR3 is CASSIARGPGNTIYF. Based on the CDR3 plus reference TRBV19 and TRBJ1-3, the full variable domain is DGGITQSPKYLFRKEGQNVTLSCEQNLNHDAMYWYRQDPGQGLRLIYYSQIVNDFQKGDIAEGYSVSREKKESFPLTVTSAQKNPTAFYLCASSIARGPGNTIYFGEGSWLTVV.

V and J are TRBV5-4 and TRBJ1-3; the TCRdb call, TRBD1, lacks DNA for checking. Per the germline V gene, CDR1 is SGHNT and CDR2 is YYREEE (reference sequence). The CDR3 has 15 residues. Here the CDR3 reads CASSRTGVSGNTIYF.

The genes are TRBV24-1 and TRBJ2-1; TCRdb's D call, TRBD1, is unchecked because there is no DNA. The CDR3 loop spans 15 amino acids. Germline V lookup: CDR1 KGHDR, CDR2 SFDVKD. This CDR3 reads CATSGGAEPYNEQFF.

V is TRBV12-3 or TRBV12-4 and J is TRBJ2-2; the D call of TRBD2 rests on TCRdb alone, since no DNA is present to check it. The CDR3 covers 15 residues. CDR3 residues: CASSFLSGNGRELFF.

The V and J genes are TRBV6-2 or TRBV6-3 and TRBJ2-3; TCRdb's D call of TRBD1 is untestable without DNA. Germline V gives CDR1 MNHEY, CDR2 SVGEGT. This CDR3 is 16 amino acids long. The CDR3: CASSPVGTGVTDTQYF.

This chain connects TRBV14 to TRBJ2-1. The CDR3 has 14 residues. Looked up from germline, CDR1 is SGHDN and CDR2 is FVKESK. The CDR3 region is CASSQGETYNEQFF.

V usage is TRBV7-9 and J usage is TRBJ1-2; TCRdb proposes TRBD1, but this gene call is untestable without DNA. The V gene's germline CDR1 is SEHNR and CDR2 FQNEAQ (reference sequence). The CDR3 has 16 amino acids. CDR3 in amino acids: CASSLALETGDYGYTF.

V usage is TRBV5-1 and J usage is TRBJ2-1; TCRdb indicates TRBD1, and absent DNA this call remains unverified. Germline V lookup: CDR1 SGHRS, CDR2 YFSETQ. CDR3 length: 17 residues. This chain's CDR3 is CASSLLRPGAAYNEQFF.